This T cell receptor beta chain is drawn from a study of cytomegalovirus exposure and HLA in healthy donors. Study-level points and caveats: 15,000 to 20,000 TCR beta sequences were associated with HLA alleles at 0.05 false discovery rate in a later analysis.

The donors comprised healthy bone marrow donors. Donors showed nominal health when sampled, although they likely had unrecorded immune exposures. The PCR ran on 60 Vbeta and 13 Jbeta primers. Sequenced by immunoSEQ multiplex PCR; TCRdb stores in-frame clones only, minus some. The sample consists of around 95,000 clones, 74% of them appearing once. The germline V gene encodes CDR1 SGHAT and CDR2 FQNNGV. V lost 3 bases and J lost 1; bases outside the gene matches: 2. There are 14 residues in the CDR3. Comment on this clone: Antigen: not known.

The sequence was obtained from a male donor in good health and CMV-seronegative. Sequencing was done on a sample of PBMCs. This chain links TRBV11-2 with TRBJ2-5; 7 bases align to TRBD1. The CDR3 loop reads CASSFNRGQETQYF. The CDR3 DNA sequence: TGTGCCAGCAGCTTTAACAGGGGCCAAGAGACCCAGTACTTC.